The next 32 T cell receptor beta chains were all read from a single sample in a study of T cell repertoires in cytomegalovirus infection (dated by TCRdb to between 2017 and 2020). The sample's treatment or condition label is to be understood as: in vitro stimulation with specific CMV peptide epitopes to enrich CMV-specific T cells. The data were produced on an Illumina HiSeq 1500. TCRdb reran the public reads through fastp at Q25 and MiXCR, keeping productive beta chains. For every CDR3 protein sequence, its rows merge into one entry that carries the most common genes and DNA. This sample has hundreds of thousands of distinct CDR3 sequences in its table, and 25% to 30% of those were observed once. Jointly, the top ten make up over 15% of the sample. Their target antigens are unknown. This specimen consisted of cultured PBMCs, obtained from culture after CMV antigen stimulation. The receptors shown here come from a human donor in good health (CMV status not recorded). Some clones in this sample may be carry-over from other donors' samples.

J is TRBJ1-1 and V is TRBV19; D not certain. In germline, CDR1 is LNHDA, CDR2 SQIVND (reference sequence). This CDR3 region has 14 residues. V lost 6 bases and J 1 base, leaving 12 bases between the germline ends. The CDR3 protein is CASSMRMRNTEAFF. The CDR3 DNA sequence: TGTGCCAGTAGCATGCGAATGCGGAACACTGAAGCTTTCTTT.

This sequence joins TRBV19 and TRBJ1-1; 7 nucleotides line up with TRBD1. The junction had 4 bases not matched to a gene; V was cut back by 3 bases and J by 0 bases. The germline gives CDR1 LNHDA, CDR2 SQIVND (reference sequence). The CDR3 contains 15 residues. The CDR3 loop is CASSIGTAMNTEAFF. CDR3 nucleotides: TGTGCCAGTAGTATCGGGACAGCTATGAACACTGAAGCTTTCTTT.

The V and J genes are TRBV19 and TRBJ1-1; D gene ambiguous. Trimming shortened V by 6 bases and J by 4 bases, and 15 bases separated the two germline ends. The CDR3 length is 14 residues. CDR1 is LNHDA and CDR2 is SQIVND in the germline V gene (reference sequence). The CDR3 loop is CASSRLGYGTEAFF. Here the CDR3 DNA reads TGTGCCAGTAGCCGCCTTGGGTACGGCACTGAAGCTTTCTTT.

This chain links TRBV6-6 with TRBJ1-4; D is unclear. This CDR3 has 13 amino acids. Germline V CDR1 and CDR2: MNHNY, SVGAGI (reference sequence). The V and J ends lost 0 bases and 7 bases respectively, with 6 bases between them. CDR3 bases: TGTGCCAGCAGTTACTCATGGAGTGAAAAACTGTTTTTT. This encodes CASSYSWSEKLFF.

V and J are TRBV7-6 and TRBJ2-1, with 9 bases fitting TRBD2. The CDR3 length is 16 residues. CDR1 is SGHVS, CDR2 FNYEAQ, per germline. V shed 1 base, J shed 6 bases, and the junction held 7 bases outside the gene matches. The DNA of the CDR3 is TGTGCCAGCAGCTTAGGGAGCGGGGGGCGCCTCAATGAGCAGTTCTTC. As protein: CASSLGSGGRLNEQFF.

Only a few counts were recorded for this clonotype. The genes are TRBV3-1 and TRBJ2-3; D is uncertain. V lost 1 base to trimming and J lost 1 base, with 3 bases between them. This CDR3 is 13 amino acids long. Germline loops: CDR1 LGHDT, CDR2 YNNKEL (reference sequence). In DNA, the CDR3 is TGTGCCAGCAGCCAAGCTGGCACAGATACGCAGTATTTT. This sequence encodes CASSQAGTDTQYF.

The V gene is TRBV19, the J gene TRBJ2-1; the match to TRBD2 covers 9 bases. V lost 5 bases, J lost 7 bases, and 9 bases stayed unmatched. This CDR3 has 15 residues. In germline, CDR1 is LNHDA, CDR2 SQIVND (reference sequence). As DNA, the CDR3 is TGTGCCAGTAGTGTTGTAGCGGGGGCCGGTAATGAGCAGTTCTTC. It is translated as CASSVVAGAGNEQFF.

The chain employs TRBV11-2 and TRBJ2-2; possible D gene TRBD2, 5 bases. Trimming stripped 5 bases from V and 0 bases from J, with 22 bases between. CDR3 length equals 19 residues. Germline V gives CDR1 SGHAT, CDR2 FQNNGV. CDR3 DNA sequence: TGTGCCAGCAGCAGCAGAGGGAACCCCTTAAACGCGAACACCGGGGAGCTGTTTTTT. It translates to CASSSRGNPLNANTGELFF.

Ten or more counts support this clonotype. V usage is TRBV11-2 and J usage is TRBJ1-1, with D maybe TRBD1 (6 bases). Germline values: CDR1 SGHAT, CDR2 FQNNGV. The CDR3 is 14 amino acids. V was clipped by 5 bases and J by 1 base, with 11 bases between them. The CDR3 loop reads CASSRLQGNTEAFF. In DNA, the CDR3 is TGTGCCAGCAGCCGCCTACAGGGGAACACTGAAGCTTTCTTT.

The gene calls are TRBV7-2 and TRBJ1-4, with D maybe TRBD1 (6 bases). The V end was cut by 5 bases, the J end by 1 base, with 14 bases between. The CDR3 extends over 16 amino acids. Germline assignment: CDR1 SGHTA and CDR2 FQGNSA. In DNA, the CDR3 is TGTGCCAGCAGCCTATTACAGGGAAGAACTAATGAAAAACTGTTTTTT. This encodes CASSLLQGRTNEKLFF.

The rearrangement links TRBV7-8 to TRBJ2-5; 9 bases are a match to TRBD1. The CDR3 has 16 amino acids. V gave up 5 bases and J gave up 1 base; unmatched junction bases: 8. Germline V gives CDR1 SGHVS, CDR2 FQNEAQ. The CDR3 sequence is CASSVTGTGLQETQYF. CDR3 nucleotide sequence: TGTGCCAGCAGCGTTACCGGGACAGGGCTCCAAGAGACCCAGTACTTC.

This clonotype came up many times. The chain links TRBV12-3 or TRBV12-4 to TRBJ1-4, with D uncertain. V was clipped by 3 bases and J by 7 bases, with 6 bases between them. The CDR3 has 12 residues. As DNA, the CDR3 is TGTGCCAGCAGTTTCCGGAGTGAAAAACTGTTTTTT. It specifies CASSFRSEKLFF.

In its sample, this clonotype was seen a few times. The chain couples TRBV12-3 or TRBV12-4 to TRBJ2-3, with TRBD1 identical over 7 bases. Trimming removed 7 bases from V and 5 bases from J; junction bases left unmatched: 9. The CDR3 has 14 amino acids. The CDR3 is CASITGTDGDTQYF. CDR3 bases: TGTGCCAGCATCACCGGGACAGACGGAGATACGCAGTATTTT.

CDR3 protein: CATSPGVIDTQYF. The DNA for the CDR3 is TGTGCCACGTCTCCAGGAGTAATAGATACGCAGTATTTT. The chain has TRBV15 and TRBJ2-3; D is ambiguous. Trimming took off 9 bases at V and 5 bases at J, with 15 bases between the two ends. The CDR3 sequence is 13 residues long. Germline values: CDR1 LNHNV, CDR2 YYDKDF (reference sequence).

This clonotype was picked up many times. The CDR3: CASSPDRYPDTQYF. The CDR3 coding sequence is TGTGCCAGCAGCCCGGACAGGTACCCAGATACGCAGTATTTT. V gene TRBV7-2 combines with J gene TRBJ2-3; 7 nucleotides match TRBD1. CDR1 and CDR2 from the germline V gene are SGHTA and FQGNSA. V lost 5 bases and J lost 4; bases outside the gene matches: 6. CDR3 length: 14 residues. Drawing the rest from reference TRBV7-2 and TRBJ2-3, the complete variable domain is GAGVSQSPSNKVTEKGKDVELRCDPISGHTALYWYRQSLGQGLEFLIYFQGNSAPDKSGLPSDRFSAERTGGSVSTLTIQRTQQEDSAVYLCASSPDRYPDTQYFGPGTRLTVL.

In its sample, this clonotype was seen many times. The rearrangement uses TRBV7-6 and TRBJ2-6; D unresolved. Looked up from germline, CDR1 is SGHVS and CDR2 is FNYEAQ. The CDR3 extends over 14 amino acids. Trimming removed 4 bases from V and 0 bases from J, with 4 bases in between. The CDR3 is CASSSNSGANVLTF. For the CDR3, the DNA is TGTGCCAGCAGCTCGAACTCTGGGGCCAACGTCCTGACTTTC.

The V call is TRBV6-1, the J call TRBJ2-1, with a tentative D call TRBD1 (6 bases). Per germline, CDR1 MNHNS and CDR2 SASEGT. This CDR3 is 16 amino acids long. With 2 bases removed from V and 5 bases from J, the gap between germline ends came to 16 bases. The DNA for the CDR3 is TGTGCCAGCAGTGAACCGACAGGTAAGTTTGACAATGAGCAGTTCTTC. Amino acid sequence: CASSEPTGKFDNEQFF.

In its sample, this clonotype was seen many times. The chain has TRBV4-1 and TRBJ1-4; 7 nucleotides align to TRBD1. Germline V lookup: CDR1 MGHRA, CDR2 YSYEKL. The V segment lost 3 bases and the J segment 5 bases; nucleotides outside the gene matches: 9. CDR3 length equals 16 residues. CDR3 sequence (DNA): TGCGCCAGCAGCCAGACCTACAGGGGACTAAATGAAAAACTGTTTTTT. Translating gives CASSQTYRGLNEKLFF.

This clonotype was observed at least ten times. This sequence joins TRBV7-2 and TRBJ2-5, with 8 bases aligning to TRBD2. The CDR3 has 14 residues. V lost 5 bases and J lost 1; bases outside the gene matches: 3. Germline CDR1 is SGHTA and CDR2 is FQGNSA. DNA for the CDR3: TGTGCCAGCAGCCGGGGGGGACTCCAAGAGACCCAGTACTTC. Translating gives CASSRGGLQETQYF.

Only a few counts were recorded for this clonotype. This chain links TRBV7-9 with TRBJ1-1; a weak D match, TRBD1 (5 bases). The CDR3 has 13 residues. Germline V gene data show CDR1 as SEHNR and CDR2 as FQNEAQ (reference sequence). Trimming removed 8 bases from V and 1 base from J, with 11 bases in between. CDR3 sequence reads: CASARGGNTEAFF. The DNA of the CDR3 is TGTGCCAGCGCTCGTGGGGGGAACACTGAAGCTTTCTTT.

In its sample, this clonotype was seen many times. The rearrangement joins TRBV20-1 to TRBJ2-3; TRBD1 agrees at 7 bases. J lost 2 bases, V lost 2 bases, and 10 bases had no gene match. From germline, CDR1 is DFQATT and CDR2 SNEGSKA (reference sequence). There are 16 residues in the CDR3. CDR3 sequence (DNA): TGCAGTGCTAGACAGGGGGAAGGCTTGAACACAGATACGCAGTATTTT. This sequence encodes CSARQGEGLNTDTQYF.

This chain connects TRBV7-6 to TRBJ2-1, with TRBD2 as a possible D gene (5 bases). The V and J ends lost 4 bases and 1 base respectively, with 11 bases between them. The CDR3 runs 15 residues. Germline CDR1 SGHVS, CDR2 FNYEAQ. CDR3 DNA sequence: TGTGCCAGCAGCTCACTAGTGTTGTCCTACAATGAGCAGTTCTTC. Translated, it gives CASSSLVLSYNEQFF.

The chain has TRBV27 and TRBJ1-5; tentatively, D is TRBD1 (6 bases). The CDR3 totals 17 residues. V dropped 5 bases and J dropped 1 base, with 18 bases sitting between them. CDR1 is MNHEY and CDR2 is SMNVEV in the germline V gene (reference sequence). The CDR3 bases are TGTGCCAGCAGTGAGTATAACAGGGTCGGGAGCAATCAGCCCCAGCATTTT. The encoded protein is CASSEYNRVGSNQPQHF.

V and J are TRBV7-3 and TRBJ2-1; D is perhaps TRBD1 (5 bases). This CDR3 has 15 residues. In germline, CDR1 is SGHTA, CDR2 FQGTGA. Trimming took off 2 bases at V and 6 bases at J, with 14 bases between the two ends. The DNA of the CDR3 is TGTGCCAGCAGCTTACAGGGCAGTTTGGTCAATGAGCAGTTCTTC. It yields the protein CASSLQGSLVNEQFF.

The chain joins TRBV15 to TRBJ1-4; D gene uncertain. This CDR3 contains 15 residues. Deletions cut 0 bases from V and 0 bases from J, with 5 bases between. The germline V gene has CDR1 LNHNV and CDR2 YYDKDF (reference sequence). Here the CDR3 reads CATSREQATNEKLFF. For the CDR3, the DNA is TGTGCCACCAGCAGAGAGCAAGCAACTAATGAAAAACTGTTTTTT.

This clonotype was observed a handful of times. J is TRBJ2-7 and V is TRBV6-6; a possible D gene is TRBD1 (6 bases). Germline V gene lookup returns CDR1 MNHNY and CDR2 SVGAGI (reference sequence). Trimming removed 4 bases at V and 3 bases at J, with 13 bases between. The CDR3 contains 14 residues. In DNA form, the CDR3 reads TGTGCCAGCAGTTCGTCAACAGGGAACTACGAGCAGTACTTC. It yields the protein CASSSSTGNYEQYF.

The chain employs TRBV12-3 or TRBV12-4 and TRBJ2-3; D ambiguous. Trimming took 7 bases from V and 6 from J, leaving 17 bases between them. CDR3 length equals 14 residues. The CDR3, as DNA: TGTGCCAGCACTATACATCGACCCTCCGATACGCAGTATTTT. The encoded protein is CASTIHRPSDTQYF.

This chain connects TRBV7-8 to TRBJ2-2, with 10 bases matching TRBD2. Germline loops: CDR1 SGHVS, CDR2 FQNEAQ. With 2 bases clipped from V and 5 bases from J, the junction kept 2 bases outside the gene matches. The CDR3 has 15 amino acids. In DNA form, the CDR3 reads TGTGCCAGCAGCTTACTAGCGGGAGCTACCGGGGAGCTGTTTTTT. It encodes CASSLLAGATGELFF.

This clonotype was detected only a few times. CDR3 DNA sequence: TGTGCCAGCATGTACTACTCCTACAATGAGCAGTTCTTC. Its protein product is CASMYYSYNEQFF. The J gene is TRBJ2-1, the V gene TRBV12-3 or TRBV12-4; no reliable D call. The V and J ends lost 7 bases and 0 bases respectively, with 7 bases between them. The CDR3 is made up of 13 amino acids.

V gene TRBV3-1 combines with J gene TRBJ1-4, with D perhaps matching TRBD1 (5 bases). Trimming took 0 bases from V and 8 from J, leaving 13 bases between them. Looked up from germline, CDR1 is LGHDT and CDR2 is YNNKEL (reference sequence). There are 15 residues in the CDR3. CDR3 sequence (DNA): TGTGCCAGCAGCCAAGATCAGGGTTTAGGAGAAAAACTGTTTTTT. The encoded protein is CASSQDQGLGEKLFF.

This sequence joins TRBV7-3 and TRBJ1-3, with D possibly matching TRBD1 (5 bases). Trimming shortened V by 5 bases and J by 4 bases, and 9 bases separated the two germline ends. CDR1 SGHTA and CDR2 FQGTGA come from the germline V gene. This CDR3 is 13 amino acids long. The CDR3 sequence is CASSAGTGNTIYF. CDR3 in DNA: TGTGCCAGCAGCGCCGGGACGGGAAACACCATATATTTT.

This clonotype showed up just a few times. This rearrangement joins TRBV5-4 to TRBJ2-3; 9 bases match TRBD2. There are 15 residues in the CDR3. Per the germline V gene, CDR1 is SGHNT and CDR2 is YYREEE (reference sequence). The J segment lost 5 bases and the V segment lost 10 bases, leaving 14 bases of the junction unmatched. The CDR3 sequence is CAGSIAGEGIDTQYF. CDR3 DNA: TGTGCCGGAAGTATAGCGGGAGAAGGTATAGATACGCAGTATTTT.